Shown below are 21 T cell receptor beta chains from a single sample sequenced in a study of cytomegalovirus exposure and HLA in healthy donors. Primers included in the PCR were 60 Vbeta and 13 Jbeta primers. TCRdb keeps only in-frame clones here, not all; method: immunoSEQ multiplex PCR. This sample carries 150,000 to 200,000 clones, approximately 80% of them seen once, and the ten largest clones take approximately 1.8%. Sample: PBMCs. Source of these receptors: a young woman in good health and CMV-seronegative.

The chain uses TRBV25-1 and TRBJ1-1; D unresolved. Trimming shortened V by 2 bases and J by 7 bases, and 11 bases separated the two germline ends. From germline, CDR1 is MGHDK and CDR2 SYGVNS. The CDR3 is 13 residues long. The CDR3 reads CASSEPYTDEAFF. The CDR3 DNA sequence: TGTGCCAGCAGTGAACCCTATACCGATGAAGCTTTCTTT. The variable domain in full, completed from reference TRBV25-1 and TRBJ1-1, reads EADIYQTPRYLVIGTGKKITLECSQTMGHDKMYWYQQDPGMELHLIHYSYGVNSTEKGDLSSESTVSRIRTEHFPLTLESARPSHTSQYLCASSEPYTDEAFFGQGTRLTVV.

The chain links TRBV9 to TRBJ2-4, with 8 bases lining up with TRBD1. The CDR3 totals 14 residues. V shed 4 bases and J 5 bases; nucleotides not matched to a gene: 5. Germline V gives CDR1 SGDLS, CDR2 YYNGEE. The CDR3 sequence: CASSLTGVENIQYF. Written as DNA, the CDR3 is TGTGCCAGCAGCTTGACAGGGGTCGAAAACATTCAGTACTTC. The full variable domain, its missing parts supplied by reference TRBV9 and TRBJ2-4, is DSGVTQTPKHLITATGQRVTLRCSPRSGDLSVYWYQQSLDQGLQFLIQYYNGEERAKGNILERFSAQQFPDLHSELNLSSLELGDSALYFCASSLTGVENIQYFGAGTRLSVL.

V gene TRBV6-1 combines with J gene TRBJ2-7, with 9 nucleotides matching TRBD1. Germline V CDR1 and CDR2: MNHNS, SASEGT. V shed 6 bases and J 2 bases; nucleotides not matched to a gene: 8. The CDR3 loop spans 15 amino acids. In DNA form, the CDR3 reads TGTGCCAGCAGAAAAGGGACAGGGATAACCTACGAGCAGTACTTC. Its translation is CASRKGTGITYEQYF.

The CDR3 DNA reads as TGTGCCAGCAGCCAAGACTTAGGGGCCATGAACACTGAAGCTTTCTTT. As protein: CASSQDLGAMNTEAFF. The genes are TRBV14 and TRBJ1-1, with D possibly being TRBD1 (5 bases). Germline assignment: CDR1 SGHDN and CDR2 FVKESK. This CDR3 contains 16 residues. V lost 0 bases and J lost 0, with 11 bases in between. Full variable domain (outside the CDR3, taken from reference TRBV14 and TRBJ1-1): EAGVTQFPSHSVIEKGQTVTLRCDPISGHDNLYWYRRVMGKEIKFLLHFVKESKQDESGMPNNRFLAERTGGTYSTLKVQPAELEDSGVYFCASSQDLGAMNTEAFFGQGTRLTVV.

This sequence joins TRBV11-3 and TRBJ2-7; 7 bases map to TRBD1. V lost 5 bases, J lost 2 bases, and 6 bases stayed unmatched. Germline V gives CDR1 SGHNT, CDR2 YENEEA. CDR3 length equals 14 residues. The CDR3 sequence: CASSGGTDTYEQYF. The CDR3 DNA follows: TGTGCCAGCAGCGGTGGGACAGATACCTACGAGCAGTACTTC.

This clone was recorded only once. The CDR3 DNA reads as TGTGCCAGCAGTTTAGAGGATAGCAATCAGCCCCAGCATTTT. It translates to CASSLEDSNQPQHF. The chain combines TRBV28 with TRBJ1-5; D is uncertain. The CDR3 is made up of 14 amino acids. V was pared by 2 bases and J by 0 bases, with 5 bases between. The germline V gene encodes CDR1 MDHEN and CDR2 SYDVKM.

The CDR3 here is CASSSLAGSSYEQYF. The CDR3 DNA reads as TGCGCCAGCAGTTCGTTAGCGGGGAGCTCCTACGAGCAGTACTTC. The V call is TRBV5-1, the J call TRBJ2-5; 8 nucleotides agree with TRBD2. The DNA end favors TRBJ2-7, so the J call may be wrong. The CDR3 length is 15 residues. Germline V gene data show CDR1 as SGHRS and CDR2 as YFSETQ.

The chain recombines TRBV19 with TRBJ1-1; 9 nucleotides align to TRBD1. Germline CDR1 reads LNHDA; CDR2 reads SQIVND (reference sequence). CDR3 size: 13 residues. Germline trimming cut 3 bases from V and 5 bases from J; bases unmatched to any gene: 1. The DNA of the CDR3 is TGTGCCAGTAGTATCGGACAGGGGACTGAAGCTTTCTTT. It encodes CASSIGQGTEAFF.

The chain combines TRBV4-1 with TRBJ2-1; D not certain. The ends were cut back, 0 bases at V and 0 bases at J, with 15 bases in the middle. Germline loops: CDR1 MGHRA, CDR2 YSYEKL. The CDR3 spans 18 residues. The CDR3 protein is CASSQDTTPPSSYNEQFF. In DNA, the CDR3 is TGCGCCAGCAGCCAAGACACTACCCCCCCGAGCTCCTACAATGAGCAGTTCTTC.

This chain connects TRBV28 to TRBJ1-1; 8 positions agree with TRBD1. The CDR3 is made up of 19 amino acids. V lost 5 bases, J lost 1 base, and 18 bases stayed unmatched. Germline CDR1 MDHEN, CDR2 SYDVKM. This chain's CDR3 is CASSPTGVTTSGGNTEAFF. In DNA form, the CDR3 reads TGTGCCAGCAGTCCGACAGGGGTTACGACCAGCGGAGGGAACACTGAAGCTTTCTTT.

V and J are TRBV7-9 and TRBJ2-1; 12 bases map to TRBD2. The CDR3 runs to 15 residues. The germline gives CDR1 SEHNR, CDR2 FQNEAQ (reference sequence). J was trimmed by 8 bases and V by 2 bases; bases with no gene match: 4. CDR3 DNA sequence: TGTGCCAGCAGCTTACTTCTAGCGGGAGGGGATGAGCAGTTCTTC. As protein: CASSLLLAGGDEQFF.

J is TRBJ2-4 and V is TRBV5-1, with TRBD2 matching 7 bases. Germline CDR1 reads SGHRS; CDR2 reads YFSETQ. This CDR3 has 15 residues. The junction had 11 bases not matched to a gene; V was cut back by 4 bases and J by 7 bases. The CDR3 spells CASSPRGGRINIQYF. CDR3 bases: TGCGCCAGCAGCCCCCGCGGGGGACGTATTAACATTCAGTACTTC.

The rearrangement links TRBV19 to TRBJ1-1, with D perhaps TRBD1 (6 bases). The CDR3 has 14 residues. Germline lookup yields CDR1 LNHDA and CDR2 SQIVND (reference sequence). Trimming cost V 3 bases and J 4 bases, with 12 bases left between them. The CDR3 region has the DNA TGTGCCAGTAGTATGAACTTAGGGGGCACTGAAGCTTTCTTT. Amino acid sequence: CASSMNLGGTEAFF.

The chain has TRBV7-6 and TRBJ2-6, with D hard to call. The V gene lost 5 bases and the J gene lost 0 bases, with 5 bases spanning the gap. The CDR3 runs 14 residues. Germline CDR1 reads SGHVS; CDR2 reads FNYEAQ. CDR3 DNA sequence: TGTGCCAGCAGCCCTTTCTCTGGGGCCAACGTCCTGACTTTC. Its translation is CASSPFSGANVLTF.

The chain employs TRBV4-3 and TRBJ2-1; TRBD2 aligns across 8 bases. Germline CDR1 reads LGHNA; CDR2 reads YSLEER. The CDR3 runs 19 residues. V gave up 0 bases and J gave up 6 bases; unmatched junction bases: 16. CDR3 residues: CASSQDRGGRPFLGNEQFF. The CDR3 bases are TGCGCCAGCAGCCAAGACCGGGGGGGGAGACCCTTCTTGGGCAATGAGCAGTTCTTC.

The chain carries TRBV10-3 and TRBJ2-7, with 11 nucleotides matching TRBD1. Per the germline V gene, CDR1 is ENHRY and CDR2 is SYGVKD. This CDR3 is built from 16 residues. J lost 0 bases, V lost 3 bases, and 4 bases had no gene match. For the CDR3, the DNA is TGTGCCATCAGTGACGGGACAGGGGGAAGCTCCTACGAGCAGTACTTC. It encodes CAISDGTGGSSYEQYF.

A few counts support this clone. The J gene is TRBJ2-3, the V gene TRBV5-4; 9 bases align to TRBD1. Germline CDR1 is SGHNT and CDR2 is YYREEE (reference sequence). V shed 4 bases and J 2 bases; nucleotides not matched to a gene: 5. CDR3 length equals 15 residues. The CDR3 reads CASSVDRGFTDTQYF. Here the CDR3 DNA reads TGTGCCAGCAGCGTGGACAGGGGATTCACAGATACGCAGTATTTT.

This chain joins TRBV5-1 and TRBJ2-1; 7 bases agree with TRBD2. The V gene's germline CDR1 is SGHRS and CDR2 YFSETQ. The CDR3 is 15 amino acids. Losses at the gene ends were 2 bases for V and 1 base for J; bases not matched to a gene: 3. CDR3 in amino acids: CASSFGGDSYNEQFF. CDR3 DNA: TGCGCCAGCAGCTTTGGGGGGGATTCCTACAATGAGCAGTTCTTC.

This clone appeared a few times. The chain couples TRBV12-2 to TRBJ1-1. TRBV12-2 is marked as a pseudogene. The CDR3 totals 10 residues. For the CDR3, the DNA is TGTGAGTTGAGTACCACTGAAGCTTTCTTT. Its protein is CELSTTEAFF.

This clone was observed a handful of times. The genes are TRBV27 and TRBJ2-5, with unresolved D. TRBJ2-7 explains the end of the DNA better; the J call may be wrong. Per the germline V gene, CDR1 is MNHEY and CDR2 is SMNVEV (reference sequence). The CDR3 sequence is 16 residues long. As DNA, the CDR3 is TGTGCCAGCAGCCTGCGTCGTCCAGGAAGCTCCTACGAGCAGTACTTC. Translating gives CASSLRRPGSSYEQYF.

The chain joins TRBV27 to TRBJ2-5, with TRBD1 matching over 8 bases. Per the germline V gene, CDR1 is MNHEY and CDR2 is SMNVEV (reference sequence). This CDR3 has 15 residues. After removal of 2 bases from V and 2 bases from J, the junction contained 4 bases not matched to a gene. This CDR3 is CASSLRTGWQETQYF. CDR3 bases: TGTGCCAGCAGTTTACGGACAGGGTGGCAAGAGACCCAGTACTTC.